The entry below describes one T cell receptor (beta chain). The antigen is not known. These data are taken from a study of spatial heterogeneity in lung cancer. Study-level information: Patients with untreated early-stage non-small cell lung cancer, numbering approximately 79, were the donors. Sequenced follow-up PBMC samples came a median of roughly 2 years after resection, where available. Detection consistently yielded more beta chains than alpha chains.

The time point here: blood at routine non-recurrence follow-up after resection. The sequenced material consisted of unsorted whole RNA from tumor, nontumor lung or frozen PBMC. Regarding the study as a whole: The appearance of ubiquitous expanded tumor TCRs in blood was greater at resection than follow-up.

Between the trimmed V and J ends, which lost 1 base and 9 bases, there was a span of 13 bases. There are 14 residues in the CDR3. Looked up from germline, CDR1 is DFQATT and CDR2 is SNEGSKA (reference sequence). TCRdb recomputed calls from the 5' RACE reads with MiXCR, one row per CDR3 protein. This table holds around 120,000 distinct CDR3 sequences, 9.5% to 15% found once. This TCR was recovered from a male donor with early-stage non-small cell lung cancer. The specimen comprised PBMCs, sampled at follow-up. The chain has TRBV20-1 and TRBJ1-6; D remains unclear. CDR3 sequence: CSARVPGFGSPLHF. The DNA for the CDR3 is TGCAGTGCTAGAGTACCGGGTTTCGGTTCACCCCTCCACTTT.